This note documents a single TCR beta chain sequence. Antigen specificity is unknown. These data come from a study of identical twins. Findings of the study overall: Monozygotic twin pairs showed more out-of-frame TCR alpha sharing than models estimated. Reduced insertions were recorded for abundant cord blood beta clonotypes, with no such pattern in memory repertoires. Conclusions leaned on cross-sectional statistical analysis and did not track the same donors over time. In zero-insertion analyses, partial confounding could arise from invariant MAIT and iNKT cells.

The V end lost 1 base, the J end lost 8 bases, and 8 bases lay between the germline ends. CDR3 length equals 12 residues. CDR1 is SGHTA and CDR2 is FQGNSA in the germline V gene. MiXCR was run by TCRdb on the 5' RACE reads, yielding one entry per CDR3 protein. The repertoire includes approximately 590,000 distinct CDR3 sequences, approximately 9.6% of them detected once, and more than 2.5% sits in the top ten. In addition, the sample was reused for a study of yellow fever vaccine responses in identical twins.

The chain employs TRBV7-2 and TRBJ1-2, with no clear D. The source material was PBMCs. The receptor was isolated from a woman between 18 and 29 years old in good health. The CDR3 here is CASSLDNLGYTF. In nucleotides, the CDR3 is TGTGCCAGCAGCTTAGATAATTTGGGCTACACCTTC.